The 21 T cell receptor beta chains below come from one sample, sequenced in a study of OX40 agonist ivuxolimab in advanced cancers. Profiling relied on immunoSEQ multiplex PCR, and the TCRdb table lists in-frame clones only, not all of them. The sample has tens of thousands of clones; approximately 88% are singletons. The sample was CD4+ or CD8+ T cells sorted from blood, taken in a trial of the OX40 agonist ivuxolimab. The source is an adult with an advanced solid tumor such as melanoma, head and neck, liver or kidney cancer.

The chain uses TRBV29-1 and TRBJ1-2, with TRBD1 matching 10 bases. CDR1 and CDR2 (germline): SQVTM, ANQGSEA. J was trimmed by 1 base and V by 6 bases; bases with no gene match: 2. The length of the CDR3 is 13 residues. CDR3: CSVGTGDNYGYTF. The CDR3 bases are TGCAGCGTGGGGACAGGGGATAACTATGGCTACACCTTC.

This clone was recorded once. The genes are TRBV4-1 and TRBJ2-7; D ambiguous. The V and J ends lost 0 bases and 1 base respectively, with 7 bases between them. This CDR3 is 14 amino acids long. The germline V gene encodes CDR1 MGHRA and CDR2 YSYEKL. CDR3 bases: TGCGCCAGCAGCCAAGATGGGTTGTCCTACGAGCAGTACTTC. It encodes CASSQDGLSYEQYF.

The chain is built from TRBV6-4 and TRBJ2-3; a weak D match, TRBD2 (6 bases). The V gene lost 2 bases and the J gene lost 0 bases, with 9 bases spanning the gap. Germline CDR1 MRHNA, CDR2 SNTAGT. The CDR3 is 15 residues long. The CDR3 region has the DNA TGTGCCAGCAGTGACGCCGGGACTAGCACAGATACGCAGTATTTT. This codes for CASSDAGTSTDTQYF.

The count of this clone is one. The V call is TRBV7-9, the J call TRBJ2-5, with TRBD2 as a possible D gene (7 bases). The CDR3 runs 19 residues. Germline values: CDR1 SEHNR, CDR2 FQNEAQ (reference sequence). The V gene lost 2 bases and the J gene lost 2 bases, with 24 bases spanning the gap. CDR3 coding DNA: TGTGCCAGCAGCTTATTGTACCAGACGGGGGGCAGGATACAAGAGACCCAGTACTTC. Protein: CASSLLYQTGGRIQETQYF.

The chain couples TRBV10-1 to TRBJ2-7; D possibly uses TRBD1 or TRBD2 (5 bases each). The CDR3 covers 14 residues. Deletions cut 0 bases from V and 5 bases from J, with 11 bases between. Germline lookup yields CDR1 WNHNN and CDR2 SYGVQD (reference sequence). CDR3 amino acids: CASSESGRDHEQYF. The CDR3 coding sequence is TGCGCCAGCAGTGAGTCAGGCAGGGACCACGAGCAGTACTTC.

The chain couples TRBV19 to TRBJ2-4; D may be TRBD1 or TRBD2 (6 bases each). CDR3 length: 14 residues. Germline V gene data show CDR1 as LNHDA and CDR2 as SQIVND (reference sequence). V gave up 3 bases and J gave up 6 bases, with 12 bases separating them. CDR3 in DNA: TGTGCCAGTAGTATGAAACAGGGAGGAAACATTCAGTACTTC. It translates to CASSMKQGGNIQYF.

The J gene is TRBJ2-5, the V gene TRBV5-6, with TRBD1 as a possible D gene (5 bases). Trimming stripped 4 bases from V and 4 bases from J, with 14 bases between. CDR1 and CDR2 (germline): SGHDT, YYEEEE. The CDR3 extends over 14 amino acids. The CDR3 is CASSLSTVRETQYF. The CDR3 nucleotides are TGTGCCAGCAGCCTATCGACAGTCAGAGAGACCCAGTACTTC.

The gene calls are TRBV18 and TRBJ1-2; 7 bases align to TRBD1. The CDR3 covers 15 residues. Germline V lookup: CDR1 KGHSH, CDR2 LQKENI. V dropped 6 bases and J dropped 4; count of bases not matched to a gene: 11. This chain's CDR3 is CASSPDRALGYGYTF. In DNA, the CDR3 is TGTGCCAGCTCCCCCGACAGGGCCCTAGGCTATGGCTACACCTTC.

The rearrangement uses TRBV5-1 and TRBJ1-4; D perhaps matches TRBD1 (5 bases). The germline gives CDR1 SGHRS, CDR2 YFSETQ. Trimming removed 4 bases at V and 0 bases at J, with 16 bases between. The CDR3 runs 17 residues. CDR3 amino acids: CASSPRQSRSTNEKLFF. The DNA for the CDR3 is TGCGCCAGCAGCCCAAGACAGAGCCGCTCAACTAATGAAAAACTGTTTTTT.

This chain uses TRBV7-2 with TRBJ1-1; D unresolved. V was trimmed by 1 base and J by 0 bases, leaving 6 bases between them. Germline CDR1 reads SGHTA; CDR2 reads FQGNSA. The CDR3 extends over 14 amino acids. CDR3 residues: CASSLVHLNTEAFF. Written as DNA, the CDR3 is TGTGCCAGCAGCTTAGTACACCTGAACACTGAAGCTTTCTTT.

The CDR3 loop is CASSGRGAGGHQDTQYF. The CDR3 nucleotides are TGTGCCAGCAGTGGACGGGGCGCGGGGGGGCATCAAGATACGCAGTATTTT. The chain combines TRBV27 with TRBJ2-3; the match to TRBD2 covers 9 bases. CDR1 MNHEY and CDR2 SMNVEV come from the germline V gene (reference sequence). This CDR3 has 17 amino acids. With 5 bases clipped from V and 5 bases from J, the junction kept 14 bases outside the gene matches.

V and J are TRBV28 and TRBJ2-7; possibly TRBD1 for D (7 bases). The CDR3 extends over 14 amino acids. CDR1 and CDR2 (germline): MDHEN, SYDVKM. Trimming shortened V by 7 bases and J by 1 base, and 14 bases separated the two germline ends. The CDR3 nucleotides read TGTGCCAGCAAACTACAGGGGACTTCCTACGAGCAGTACTTC. Protein: CASKLQGTSYEQYF.

This clone was seen only once. The V and J genes are TRBV15 and TRBJ2-1; D not certain. Germline lookup yields CDR1 LNHNV and CDR2 YYDKDF (reference sequence). The CDR3 runs 18 residues. V lost 3 bases and J 4 bases, leaving 22 bases between the germline ends. The CDR3 sequence: CATSRRLIGSTLYNEQFF. In DNA, the CDR3 is TGTGCCACCAGCAGGAGGCTTATCGGGTCAACCCTATACAATGAGCAGTTCTTC.

This clone was detected once. The rearrangement uses TRBV30 and TRBJ2-7; D remains unclear. Germline lookup yields CDR1 GTSNPN and CDR2 SVGIG (reference sequence). With 2 bases removed from V and 3 bases from J, the gap between germline ends came to 11 bases. This CDR3 has 13 amino acids. CDR3 region: CAWSKGTFYEQYF. CDR3 sequence (DNA): TGTGCCTGGAGTAAGGGAACTTTCTACGAGCAGTACTTC.

This clone appeared a single time. CDR3: CASSLVSNQPQHF. CDR3 nucleotides: TGTGCCAGCAGCTTGGTTAGCAATCAGCCCCAGCATTTT. This chain connects TRBV7-2 to TRBJ1-5; D gene uncertain. The CDR3 loop spans 13 amino acids. V lost 3 bases and J 0 bases, leaving 3 bases between the germline ends. The V gene's germline CDR1 is SGHTA and CDR2 FQGNSA.

V usage is TRBV21-1 and J usage is TRBJ2-1; the DNA was not compared with TRBD2, the D call given in the table. TRBV21-1 is a known pseudogene. CDR3 size: 10 residues. The DNA for the CDR3 is TGTGCCAGCAGCGAAGCTTCGTCGTTCTTC. It is translated as CASSEASSFF.

This clone was found once. V is TRBV7-9 and J is TRBJ2-7; D possibly corresponds to TRBD2 (6 bases). V shed 4 bases and J shed 6 bases, with 13 bases lying between them. Germline V gives CDR1 SEHNR, CDR2 FQNEAQ (reference sequence). There are 13 residues in the CDR3. The CDR3: CASSSTGGGEQYF. The CDR3 DNA is TGTGCCAGCAGCTCAACCGGGGGAGGCGAGCAGTACTTC.

The chain employs TRBV10-1 and TRBJ2-1; TRBD2 agrees at 15 bases. Per germline, CDR1 WNHNN and CDR2 SYGVQD (reference sequence). V lost 3 bases to trimming and J lost 0 bases; unmatched junction nucleotides: 3. CDR3 length: 18 amino acids. Written as DNA, the CDR3 is TGCGCCAGCAGTGACCAGGGACTAGCGGGAGGCTCCTACAATGAGCAGTTCTTC. Amino acids: CASSDQGLAGGSYNEQFF.

This clone was seen once. The J gene is TRBJ2-7, the V gene TRBV6-5, with TRBD2 matching over 9 bases. CDR1 MNHEY and CDR2 SVGAGI come from the germline V gene. The CDR3 runs to 15 residues. V was pared by 5 bases and J by 1 base, with 6 bases of the junction left unmatched. The CDR3 bases are TGTGCCAGCAGTCGCCCGGGACTAGCATCCTACGAGCAGTACTTC. Protein: CASSRPGLASYEQYF.

A single count supports this clone. The J gene is TRBJ1-5, the V gene TRBV19; 9 bases fit TRBD1. V lost 4 bases and J lost 5; bases outside the gene matches: 9. Looked up from germline, CDR1 is LNHDA and CDR2 is SQIVND (reference sequence). The CDR3 is 16 residues long. CDR3 coding DNA: TGTGCCAGTAGTACGTTGGGGACAGGGATGCATCAGCCCCAGCATTTT. This codes for CASSTLGTGMHQPQHF. Together with reference TRBV19 and TRBJ1-5, the CDR3 gives the full variable domain: DGGITQSPKYLFRKEGQNVTLSCEQNLNHDAMYWYRQDPGQGLRLIYYSQIVNDFQKGDIAEGYSVSREKKESFPLTVTSAQKNPTAFYLCASSTLGTGMHQPQHFGDGTRLSIL.

The chain links TRBV30 to TRBJ1-4; TRBD1 is a possible D gene (5 bases). The CDR3 spans 14 residues. Germline-derived CDR1 and CDR2 are GTSNPN and SVGIG (reference sequence). The V gene lost 4 bases and the J gene lost 7 bases, with 16 bases spanning the gap. CDR3: CAWIDPGEGEKLFF. The CDR3 nucleotides read TGTGCCTGGATCGATCCGGGGGAGGGTGAAAAACTGTTTTTT.